The subject of this entry is one TCR beta chain. Antigen unknown. Some clones are missing from TCRdb's copy, which holds only in-frame ones; the method was immunoSEQ multiplex PCR. Here the sample spans around 550,000 clones, 96% being singletons. This sample stems from a study of shared clonotypes between healthy human individuals. Study-wide results and limits: Among donors, clonotype sharing was expected to be affected by sequencing depth.

Donors were healthy HIV-negative adults without recent acute infections or vaccinations. Memory CD4+ cells were the fraction left after CD45RA+ naive selection. The CDR3 is made up of 15 amino acids. The V gene's germline CDR1 is MDHEN and CDR2 SYDVKM. Sample: naive CD4+ T cells sorted from blood. Documented subset: CD45RA+ positively selected. This chain uses TRBV28 with TRBJ2-5, with 8 nucleotides matching TRBD1. The end of the DNA is better explained by TRBJ2-7, so the J call may be wrong. The receptor was derived from a woman in her thirties in good health. As DNA, the CDR3 is TGTGCCAGCAGTTTAGTATCGGACAGGGTGGGCGAGCAGTACTTC. This sequence encodes CASSLVSDRVGEQYF.